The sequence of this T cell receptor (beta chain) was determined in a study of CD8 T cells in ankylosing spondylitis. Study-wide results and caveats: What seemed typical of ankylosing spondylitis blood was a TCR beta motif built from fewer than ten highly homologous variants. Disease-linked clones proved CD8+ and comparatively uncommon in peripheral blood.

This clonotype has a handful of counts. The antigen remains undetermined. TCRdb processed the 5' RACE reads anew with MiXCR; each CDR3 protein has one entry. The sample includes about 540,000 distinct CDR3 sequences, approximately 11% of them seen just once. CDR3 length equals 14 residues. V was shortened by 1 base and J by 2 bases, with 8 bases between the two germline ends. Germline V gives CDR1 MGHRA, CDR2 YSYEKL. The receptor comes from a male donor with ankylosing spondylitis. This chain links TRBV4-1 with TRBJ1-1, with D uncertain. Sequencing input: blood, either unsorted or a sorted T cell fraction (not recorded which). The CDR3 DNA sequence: TGCGCCAGCAGCCAAGTGAACACCAACACTGAAGCTTTCTTT. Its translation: CASSQVNTNTEAFF.